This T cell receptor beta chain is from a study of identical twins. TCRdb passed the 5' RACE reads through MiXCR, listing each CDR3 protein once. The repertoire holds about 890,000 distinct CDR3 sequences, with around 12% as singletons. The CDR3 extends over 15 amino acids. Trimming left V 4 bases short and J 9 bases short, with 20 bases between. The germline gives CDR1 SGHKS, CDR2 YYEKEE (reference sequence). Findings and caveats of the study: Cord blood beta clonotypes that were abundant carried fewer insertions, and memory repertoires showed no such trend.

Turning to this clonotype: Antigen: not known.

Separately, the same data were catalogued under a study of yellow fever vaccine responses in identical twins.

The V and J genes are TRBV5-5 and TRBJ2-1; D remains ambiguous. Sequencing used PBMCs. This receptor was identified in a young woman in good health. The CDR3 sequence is CASSHSFLEDGEQFF. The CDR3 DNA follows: TGTGCCAGCAGCCACAGCTTTCTAGAAGACGGTGAGCAGTTCTTC.